The entry below gives a single T cell receptor (beta chain) sequence along with its context. The method was immunoSEQ multiplex PCR; TCRdb's version includes in-frame clones alone and lacks a portion of them. The sample gives about 190,000 clones, roughly 84% of which show up once; less than 7.5% is in the top ten. V gave up 2 bases and J gave up 6 bases; unmatched junction bases: 9. The V gene's germline CDR1 is SGHTA and CDR2 FQGTGA. This CDR3 comprises 16 residues. The entry originates in a study of blood T cell repertoires in COVID-19. Sequenced material: peripheral blood. V usage is TRBV7-3 and J usage is TRBJ2-2, with 7 bases identical to TRBD1. The clonotype comes from a woman in her 40s who had recovered from COVID-19. The CDR3 region is CASSLEPARGSGELFF. As DNA, the CDR3 is TGTGCCAGCAGCTTAGAACCGGCCAGGGGGTCCGGGGAGCTGTTTTTT.